The 9 T cell receptor beta chains below come from one sample, sequenced in a study of OX40 agonist ivuxolimab in advanced cancers. Assay: immunoSEQ multiplex PCR; the TCRdb copy retains only in-frame clones and omits some. This table has 55,000 to 70,000 clones, 65% to 90% appearing once. Sample: CD4+ or CD8+ T cells sorted from blood, taken in a trial of the OX40 agonist ivuxolimab. Every receptor here comes from an adult with an advanced solid tumor such as melanoma, head and neck, liver or kidney cancer.

The chain employs TRBV5-1 and TRBJ1-1; D possibly corresponds to TRBD1 (5 bases). The germline CDR1 and CDR2 sequences are SGHRS and YFSETQ. This CDR3 is 14 amino acids long. With 3 bases removed from V and 0 bases from J, the gap between germline ends came to 9 bases. The chain's CDR3 is CASSSGVLNTEAFF. As DNA, the CDR3 is TGCGCCAGCAGCTCGGGGGTCCTGAACACTGAAGCTTTCTTT.

This clone was observed a single time. The genes are TRBV11-2 and TRBJ1-6; no reliable D call. Germline CDR1 and CDR2: SGHAT and FQNNGV. The CDR3 runs to 15 residues. V was trimmed by 5 bases and J by 11 bases, leaving 19 bases between them. CDR3 amino acids: CASSARSSSEAPLHF. DNA for the CDR3: TGTGCCAGCAGCGCCAGGTCATCAAGCGAGGCACCCCTCCACTTT.

The rearrangement joins TRBV7-7 to TRBJ2-5, with a tentative D call TRBD1 (7 bases). The length of the CDR3 is 18 residues. Germline CDR1 is SSHAT and CDR2 is FNYEAQ (reference sequence). The V gene lost 1 base and the J gene lost 1 base, with 19 bases spanning the gap. CDR3 loop: CASSLDAASGGIQETQYF. CDR3 sequence (DNA): TGTGCCAGCAGCTTAGATGCGGCGTCAGGGGGGATCCAAGAGACCCAGTACTTC.

In DNA form, the CDR3 reads TGTGCCAGCAGCTTAGTTGCGGGGGCGGGCGTTAAGCAGCCCCAGCATTTT. Translated, it gives CASSLVAGAGVKQPQHF. The rearrangement uses TRBV7-2 and TRBJ1-5, with D perhaps TRBD1 (6 bases). Germline-derived CDR1 and CDR2 are SGHTA and FQGNSA. V lost 1 base and J lost 7, with 20 bases in between. The CDR3 spans 17 residues.

This chain connects TRBV5-1 to TRBJ1-5, with a possible D match to TRBD1 (5 bases). The V gene's germline CDR1 is SGHRS and CDR2 YFSETQ. This CDR3 is 13 amino acids long. V was clipped by 5 bases and J by 4 bases, with 10 bases between them. The CDR3 protein is CASSEGANQPQHF. CDR3 coding DNA: TGCGCCAGCAGTGAAGGGGCAAATCAGCCCCAGCATTTT.

The CDR3 DNA is TGTGCCTGGACTCGGGCTAGCGGGCCCTACGAGCAGTACTTC. Amino acids: CAWTRASGPYEQYF. The J gene is TRBJ2-7, the V gene TRBV30, with 8 bases lining up with TRBD2. CDR1 and CDR2 (germline): GTSNPN, SVGIG (reference sequence). The CDR3 is 14 residues long. V lost 4 bases to trimming and J lost 2 bases; unmatched junction nucleotides: 7. Together with reference TRBV30 and TRBJ2-7, the CDR3 gives the full variable domain: SQTIHQWPATLVQPVGSPLSLECTVEGTSNPNLYWYRQAAGRGLQLLFYSVGIGQISSEVPQNLSASRPQDRQFILSSKKLLLSDSGFYLCAWTRASGPYEQYFGPGTRLTVT.

There are a few counts of this clone. CDR3 loop: CAWSRQANQPQHF. DNA for the CDR3: TGTGCCTGGAGTCGACAGGCCAATCAGCCCCAGCATTTT. This chain joins TRBV30 and TRBJ1-5; a weak D match, TRBD1 (6 bases). V lost 2 bases and J 3 bases, leaving 8 bases between the germline ends. CDR1 and CDR2 from the germline V gene are GTSNPN and SVGIG (reference sequence). The CDR3 has 13 amino acids. The entire variable domain, with the rest obtained from reference TRBV30 and TRBJ1-5, is as follows: SQTIHQWPATLVQPVGSPLSLECTVEGTSNPNLYWYRQAAGRGLQLLFYSVGIGQISSEVPQNLSASRPQDRQFILSSKKLLLSDSGFYLCAWSRQANQPQHFGDGTRLSIL.

The rearrangement uses TRBV27 and TRBJ2-6, with TRBD1 as a possible D gene (6 bases). The CDR3 covers 16 residues. V shed 7 bases and J shed 3 bases, with 16 bases lying between them. The germline V gene has CDR1 MNHEY and CDR2 SMNVEV (reference sequence). The CDR3 loop reads CASTQQGSVGANVLTF. In DNA form, the CDR3 reads TGTGCCAGCACCCAACAGGGTTCGGTTGGGGCCAACGTCCTGACTTTC. The full variable domain, rest sourced from reference TRBV27 and TRBJ2-6, is EAQVTQNPRYLITVTGKKLTVTCSQNMNHEYMSWYRQDPGLGLRQIYYSMNVEVTDKGDVPEGYKVSRKEKRNFPLILESPSPNQTSLYFCASTQQGSVGANVLTFGAGSRLTVL.

This clone was recorded a few times. The rearrangement links TRBV6-1 to TRBJ2-1, with 8 bases identical to TRBD1. V lost 10 bases to trimming and J lost 3 bases; unmatched junction nucleotides: 5. The CDR3 totals 13 residues. Germline V gene lookup returns CDR1 MNHNS and CDR2 SASEGT. CDR3 in amino acids: CATRGQLYNEQFF. The DNA for the CDR3 is TGTGCCACCAGGGGGCAACTCTACAATGAGCAGTTCTTC.